A single sample is the source of the 32 T cell receptor beta chains below, sequenced in a study of blood T cell repertoires in COVID-19. Sequencing was performed with immunoSEQ multiplex PCR; in TCRdb, only in-frame clones are kept and a portion is missing. The sample includes approximately 450,000 clones, 80% to 90% of them seen just once. The sample comprised peripheral blood. These receptors came from a woman younger than 45 with acute or convalescent COVID-19.

The rearrangement links TRBV7-3 to TRBJ2-5, with 9 bases identical to TRBD1. Germline V gene data show CDR1 as SGHTA and CDR2 as FQGTGA. Trimming removed 5 bases from V and 5 bases from J; junction bases left unmatched: 12. This CDR3 has 16 residues. The CDR3 nucleotides read TGTGCCAGCAGCACACAGACGACAGGGGGTCGGGAGACCCAGTACTTC. This translates into CASSTQTTGGRETQYF.

The CDR3 nucleotides read TGTGCCAGCAGCCCGTCACTAGCGGGGGGGCAAGAGACCCAGTACTTC. Translated, it gives CASSPSLAGGQETQYF. The rearrangement links TRBV9 to TRBJ2-5; 13 bases agree with TRBD2. Germline assignment: CDR1 SGDLS and CDR2 YYNGEE. The CDR3 is 16 residues long. V was clipped by 4 bases and J by 2 bases; unmatched bases: 5.

The CDR3 nucleotides read TGTGCCAGCAAGACTAGCCGATCGCAAATCACAGATACGCAGTATTTT. It encodes CASKTSRSQITDTQYF. The V gene is TRBV2, the J gene TRBJ2-3, with 7 positions matching TRBD2. With V trimmed by 7 bases and J by 2 bases, 12 bases remained unmatched. The CDR3 extends over 16 amino acids. Germline V gives CDR1 SNHLY, CDR2 FYNNEI.

This rearrangement joins TRBV7-9 to TRBJ1-2; no definite D call. The germline CDR1 and CDR2 sequences are SEHNR and FQNEAQ (reference sequence). V gave up 1 base and J gave up 8 bases, with 14 bases separating them. The CDR3 runs 14 residues. CDR3: CASSLGTAPYGYTF. As DNA, the CDR3 is TGTGCCAGCAGCTTAGGAACAGCTCCCTACGGCTACACCTTC.

This chain joins TRBV27 and TRBJ1-5; D gene uncertain. Trimming shortened V by 4 bases and J by 1 base, and 11 bases separated the two germline ends. Germline V gene data show CDR1 as MNHEY and CDR2 as SMNVEV (reference sequence). The CDR3 consists of 15 residues. The CDR3: CASSWRLGSNQPQHF. CDR3 sequence (DNA): TGTGCCAGCAGTTGGAGGCTTGGGAGCAATCAGCCCCAGCATTTT.

In this sample, this clone turned up a few times. This sequence joins TRBV7-9 and TRBJ2-2; no definite D call. Looked up from germline, CDR1 is SEHNR and CDR2 is FQNEAQ (reference sequence). The length of the CDR3 is 10 residues. V lost 10 bases to trimming and J lost 5 bases, with 5 bases between them. CDR3 residues: CAINTGELFF. CDR3 nucleotides: TGTGCCATCAATACCGGGGAGCTGTTTTTT.

The genes are TRBV10-3 and TRBJ1-2, with no clear D. This CDR3 has 12 amino acids. CDR1 is ENHRY and CDR2 is SYGVKD in the germline V gene. V lost 5 bases, J lost 1 base, and 5 bases lay in between. The CDR3 bases are TGTGCCATCAGTCCTAGTAACTATGGCTACACCTTC. It specifies CAISPSNYGYTF.

The V and J genes are TRBV13 and TRBJ2-1; 7 bases fit TRBD2. The CDR3 length is 15 residues. The germline gives CDR1 PRHDT, CDR2 FYEKMQ (reference sequence). The ends lost 8 bases at V and 1 base at J; junction bases unmatched: 8. This CDR3 is CASGRGAASYNEQFF. Written as DNA, the CDR3 is TGTGCCAGCGGGAGGGGCGCGGCGTCCTACAATGAGCAGTTCTTC. Full variable domain (outside the CDR3, taken from reference TRBV13 and TRBJ2-1): AAGVIQSPRHLIKEKRETATLKCYPIPRHDTVYWYQQGPGQDPQFLISFYEKMQSDKGSIPDRFSAQQFSDYHSELNMSSLELGDSALYFCASGRGAASYNEQFFGPGTRLTVL.

V and J are TRBV30 and TRBJ1-6, with a tentative D call TRBD1 (6 bases). Germline CDR1 and CDR2: GTSNPN and SVGIG (reference sequence). The V end was cut by 4 bases, the J end by 7 bases, with 14 bases between. This CDR3 spans 14 amino acids. The CDR3 reads CAWNVGQGNSPLHF. The CDR3 nucleotides read TGTGCCTGGAACGTCGGGCAGGGGAATTCACCCCTCCACTTT.

The chain is built from TRBV28 and TRBJ1-2, with 8 nucleotides matching TRBD1. V was clipped by 4 bases and J by 8 bases; unmatched bases: 12. The CDR3 length is 15 residues. Germline V lookup: CDR1 MDHEN, CDR2 SYDVKM. CDR3 DNA sequence: TGTGCCAGCAGTTCCTCAGGACAGGGAAGGAGAGGCTACACCTTC. The encoded protein is CASSSSGQGRRGYTF.

The V and J genes are TRBV24-1 and TRBJ2-7; 7 nucleotides align to TRBD2. Trimming cost V 3 bases and J 5 bases; bases outside gene matches: 12. The germline V gene has CDR1 KGHDR and CDR2 SFDVKD. There are 16 residues in the CDR3. The CDR3: CATSDPGAGAGDEQYF. In nucleotides, the CDR3 is TGTGCCACCAGTGATCCCGGGGCGGGTGCGGGGGACGAGCAGTACTTC.

The gene calls are TRBV6-1 and TRBJ1-1, with a tentative D call TRBD1 (5 bases). The CDR3 runs 16 residues. CDR1 and CDR2 (germline): MNHNS, SASEGT. V was clipped by 4 bases and J by 7 bases, with 22 bases between them. The CDR3 sequence: CASSAGRRVGAGEAFF. For the CDR3, the DNA is TGTGCCAGCAGTGCAGGTCGCAGGGTAGGGGCCGGTGAAGCTTTCTTT.

This sequence joins TRBV4-2 and TRBJ2-1; D might be TRBD2 (6 bases). The germline CDR1 and CDR2 sequences are LGHNA and YNFKEQ. V was trimmed by 1 base and J by 9 bases, leaving 16 bases between them. CDR3 length: 15 amino acids. CDR3 sequence reads: CASSQAETSFGEQFF. The CDR3 DNA reads TGTGCCAGCAGCCAAGCGGAGACTAGTTTTGGTGAGCAGTTCTTC.

About this clone: A read error may account for a junction end that differs from germline. The rearrangement joins TRBV6-5 to TRBJ2-7; 12 bases fit TRBD2. Germline V gene data show CDR1 as MNHEY and CDR2 as SVGAGI. The length of the CDR3 is 16 residues. The CDR3 loop reads CASRYYASGGANEQYF. CDR3 coding DNA: TGTGCCAGCAGATACTACGCTAGCGGGGGGGCCAACGAGCAGTACTTC.

This clone was seen a single time. The chain couples TRBV19 to TRBJ2-4; TRBD1 might be the D (6 bases). The V end was cut by 1 base, the J end by 5 bases, with 18 bases between. Germline V gene data show CDR1 as LNHDA and CDR2 as SQIVND (reference sequence). The CDR3 is made up of 17 amino acids. This CDR3 reads CASSIAAPGTTQNIQYF. As DNA, the CDR3 is TGTGCCAGTAGTATAGCTGCCCCCGGGACAACCCAAAACATTCAGTACTTC.

This clone showed up just once. The V gene is TRBV18, the J gene TRBJ1-2; D possibly corresponds to TRBD1 (5 bases). Germline V gives CDR1 KGHSH, CDR2 LQKENI. The CDR3 length is 14 residues. The V gene lost 0 bases and the J gene lost 7 bases, with 12 bases spanning the gap. The CDR3 DNA reads as TGTGCCAGCTCACCACCGGTTCGGGGGATTGGCTACACCTTC. Amino acids: CASSPPVRGIGYTF.

The CDR3 reads CASSLIASGGPGSYNEQFF. The CDR3 DNA reads TGTGCCAGCAGCTTAATCGCTAGCGGGGGGCCTGGGTCCTACAATGAGCAGTTCTTC. This sequence joins TRBV7-3 and TRBJ2-1, with 11 nucleotides matching TRBD2. Per germline, CDR1 SGHTA and CDR2 FQGTGA. CDR3 length: 19 amino acids. After removal of 1 base from V and 1 base from J, the junction contained 9 bases not matched to a gene.

The chain uses TRBV30 and TRBJ1-1; D unresolved. This CDR3 spans 14 amino acids. The germline V gene encodes CDR1 GTSNPN and CDR2 SVGIG (reference sequence). V was clipped by 2 bases and J by 1 base, with 11 bases between them. The CDR3 spells CAWSPAVRNTEAFF. The CDR3 coding sequence is TGTGCCTGGAGTCCCGCGGTTAGGAACACTGAAGCTTTCTTT.

This clone appeared a few times. Written as DNA, the CDR3 is TGTGCCTGGACAGAATATAATTCACCCCTCCACTTT. It encodes CAWTEYNSPLHF. V gene TRBV30 combines with J gene TRBJ1-6; D call uncertain. The germline CDR1 and CDR2 sequences are GTSNPN and SVGIG (reference sequence). V gave up 4 bases and J gave up 4 bases, with 5 bases separating them. The CDR3 runs 12 residues.

This clone was seen only once. This chain connects TRBV6-5 to TRBJ1-1; 8 positions agree with TRBD1. Unmatched junction bases numbered 9, after V lost 6 bases and J lost 6 bases. Germline CDR1 and CDR2: MNHEY and SVGAGI. The CDR3 length is 14 residues. CDR3 region: CASSLDRARPEAFF. The CDR3 DNA reads TGTGCCAGCAGCCTGGACAGGGCCCGACCTGAAGCTTTCTTT.

The rearrangement uses TRBV6-1 and TRBJ1-5; D perhaps matches TRBD1 (5 bases). CDR3 length equals 15 residues. The germline gives CDR1 MNHNS, CDR2 SASEGT. V shed 0 bases and J shed 5 bases, with 11 bases lying between them. The CDR3 DNA is TGTGCCAGCAGTGAAGCAGGGGCCCACGATCAGCCCCAGCATTTT. Translating it yields CASSEAGAHDQPQHF.

The rearrangement joins TRBV14 to TRBJ2-1, with D uncertain. The germline gives CDR1 SGHDN, CDR2 FVKESK. The V end lost 1 base, the J end lost 1 base, and 5 bases lay between the germline ends. This CDR3 spans 14 amino acids. The CDR3, as DNA: TGTGCCAGCAGCCAAGTTGCGTCCTACAATGAGCAGTTCTTC. Its translation: CASSQVASYNEQFF.

The J gene is TRBJ2-3, the V gene TRBV18; no clear D. Trimming pared 3 bases from V and 2 bases from J, leaving 9 bases between. The germline V gene encodes CDR1 KGHSH and CDR2 LQKENI. The CDR3 extends over 14 amino acids. CDR3 sequence reads: CASSPYQNTDTQYF. Written as DNA, the CDR3 is TGTGCCAGCTCACCCTACCAAAACACAGATACGCAGTATTTT.

The chain has TRBV18 and TRBJ2-7, with 7 bases that match TRBD1. J gave up 4 bases and V 1 base, and 10 bases lay outside the gene matches. The CDR3 loop spans 16 amino acids. Germline V lookup: CDR1 KGHSH, CDR2 LQKENI. CDR3 DNA sequence: TGTGCCAGCTCACCACTAAGACAGGGATCGGGGTACGAGCAGTACTTC. Translating it yields CASSPLRQGSGYEQYF.

J is TRBJ1-2 and V is TRBV28; D perhaps matches TRBD1 (6 bases). This CDR3 contains 13 residues. Germline values: CDR1 MDHEN, CDR2 SYDVKM. V was clipped by 6 bases and J by 2 bases, with 10 bases between them. The DNA of the CDR3 is TGTGCCAGCAGACACGACAGGAACTATGGCTACACCTTC. Residues: CASRHDRNYGYTF.

The J gene is TRBJ1-5, the V gene TRBV6-1; D may be TRBD1 (6 bases). The CDR3 is made up of 15 amino acids. The germline CDR1 and CDR2 sequences are MNHNS and SASEGT. V shed 0 bases and J shed 5 bases, with 11 bases lying between them. This chain's CDR3 is CASSEARGGYQPQHF. CDR3 DNA sequence: TGTGCCAGCAGTGAAGCGCGGGGGGGCTATCAGCCCCAGCATTTT.

The V gene is TRBV5-5, the J gene TRBJ1-5, with TRBD1 matching over 9 bases. CDR3 length equals 15 residues. Germline V gene data show CDR1 as SGHKS and CDR2 as YYEKEE (reference sequence). Trimming took 2 bases from V and 3 from J; bases not matched to a gene: 3. The CDR3 nucleotides read TGTGCCAGCAGCTTCGGACAGGGGCCCAATCAGCCCCAGCATTTT. Protein: CASSFGQGPNQPQHF.

This clone was seen just once. V is TRBV3-1 (or the pseudogene TRBV3-2) and J is TRBJ1-6, with 7 bases fitting TRBD1. Germline loops: CDR1 LGHDT, CDR2 YNNKEL (reference sequence). The CDR3 consists of 14 residues. Losses at the gene ends were 2 bases for V and 10 bases for J; bases not matched to a gene: 5. The CDR3 sequence is CASSQTGVDSPLHF. As DNA, the CDR3 is TGTGCCAGCAGCCAAACAGGGGTCGACTCACCCCTCCACTTT.

The chain couples TRBV5-8 to TRBJ2-5; the match to TRBD2 covers 12 bases. The length of the CDR3 is 17 residues. After removal of 1 base from V and 5 bases from J, the junction contained 9 bases not matched to a gene. Germline CDR1 reads SGHTS; CDR2 reads YDEGEE. CDR3 coding DNA: TGTGCCAGCAGCTTGTCGGGGACTAGCGGGCGACAGGAGACCCAGTACTTC. Translated: CASSLSGTSGRQETQYF.

This chain connects TRBV12-3 or TRBV12-4 to TRBJ2-7; 9 bases map to TRBD1. With 9 bases clipped from V and 5 bases from J, the junction kept 8 bases outside the gene matches. The CDR3 length is 13 residues. The CDR3 region is CASTNRGPNEQYF. CDR3 DNA sequence: TGTGCCAGTACTAACAGGGGGCCCAACGAGCAGTACTTC.

This clone occurred a few times. V and J are TRBV2 and TRBJ1-6; 10 bases fit TRBD1. There are 15 residues in the CDR3. The V segment lost 9 bases and the J segment 5 bases; nucleotides outside the gene matches: 7. Germline V lookup: CDR1 SNHLY, CDR2 FYNNEI. The CDR3 is CASKGQGMDNSPLHF. The DNA of the CDR3 is TGTGCCAGTAAGGGACAGGGGATGGATAATTCACCCCTCCACTTT.

The chain carries TRBV18 and TRBJ1-1, with D tentatively TRBD1 (5 bases). V lost 5 bases, J lost 3 bases, and 13 bases lay in between. The CDR3 totals 14 residues. CDR1 is KGHSH and CDR2 is LQKENI in the germline V gene. The CDR3: CASSAFREDTEAFF. DNA for the CDR3: TGTGCCAGCTCAGCATTCAGGGAGGACACTGAAGCTTTCTTT.